This T cell receptor beta chain was sequenced for a study of cytomegalovirus exposure and HLA in healthy donors. Vbeta (60) and Jbeta (13) primers were used in the PCR. TCRdb's table, derived via immunoSEQ multiplex PCR, lists solely in-frame clones and lacks some. The sample table sets out 35,000 to 45,000 clones. The V gene's germline CDR1 is LNHDA and CDR2 SQIVND (reference sequence). This CDR3 spans 13 amino acids. V was clipped by 4 bases and J by 6 bases; unmatched bases: 4. The specimen was PBMCs. This clonotype was obtained from a man aged 40-50 years in good health and CMV-seropositive. This rearrangement joins TRBV19 to TRBJ2-3, with 7 bases identical to TRBD1. CDR3 protein: CASSNTGADTQYF. CDR3 in DNA: TGTGCCAGTAGTAATACAGGGGCTGATACGCAGTATTTT.